The rows below give T cell receptor beta chains drawn from one sample of a study of Tregs in tolerant kidney transplant recipients. Here immunoSEQ multiplex PCR was the method, and the copy in TCRdb shows in-frame clones only, minus some. The repertoire consists of about 110,000 clones, with around 89% occurring once and the leading ten covering 0.34%. This specimen consisted of CD4+ T cells from blood, obtained before the transplant. All receptors come from a human donor who received a combined kidney and bone marrow transplant. The CDR3 runs from the conserved cysteine through the conserved F or W. The D gene is left open where the match is weak. Clone size is stated in some rows and not others, as once, few, many or a class when expanded.

TRBD2	TRBV5-4	TRBJ2-1	-	17	CASSRNSGGAHYNEQFF	TGTGCCAGCAGCCGGAATAGCGGGGGGGCCCACTACAATGAGCAGTTCTTC
-	TRBV5-6	TRBJ2-1	-	16	CASSLVSLRTPNEQFF	TGTGCCAGCAGCTTGGTTTCGTTGCGGACTCCCAATGAGCAGTTCTTC
TRBD2	TRBV27	TRBJ2-7	-	17	CASSPRTGLAGFYEQYF	TGTGCCAGCAGTCCGCGAACCGGACTAGCGGGTTTCTACGAGCAGTACTTC
-	TRBV5-1	TRBJ1-4	-	14	CASSGGEINEKLFF	TGCGCCAGCAGCGGCGGTGAAATTAATGAAAAACTGTTTTTT
-	TRBV27	TRBJ1-4	-	14	CASRKRGGLEKLFF	TGTGCCAGCCGGAAGCGAGGAGGCCTTGAAAAACTGTTTTTT
-	TRBV28	TRBJ1-1	-	12	CASSYRVTEAFF	TGTGCCAGCAGTTACAGGGTGACTGAAGCTTTCTTT
TRBD2	TRBV7-2	TRBJ2-4	-	18	CASSVTSGGAGAKNIQYF	TGTGCCAGCAGCGTCACTAGCGGGGGGGCAGGGGCCAAAAACATTCAGTACTTC
-	TRBV9	TRBJ1-2	-	16	CASSFTAAGIGYGYTF	TGTGCCAGCAGCTTTACCGCGGCAGGGATCGGCTATGGCTACACCTTC
-	TRBV18	TRBJ1-1	-	13	CASSLDRNTEAFF	TGTGCCAGCTCCTTGGACAGGAACACTGAAGCTTTCTTT
-	TRBV11-3	TRBJ2-7	once	13	CASSLGGGDEQYF	TGTGCCAGCAGCTTAGGTGGCGGGGACGAGCAGTACTTC
TRBD2	TRBV28	TRBJ2-1	-	18	CASSSAGLAGEGYNEQFF	TGTGCCAGCAGTTCCGCGGGACTAGCGGGAGAAGGTTACAATGAGCAGTTCTTC
-	TRBV5-5	TRBJ2-4	-	13	CASSREIKNIQYF	TGTGCCAGCAGTCGGGAAATCAAAAACATTCAGTACTTC
TRBD1	TRBV11-1	TRBJ1-2	-	18	CASSLNGFGTGENYGYTF	TGTGCCAGCAGCCTTAATGGATTCGGGACAGGAGAAAACTATGGCTACACCTTC
-	TRBV20-1	TRBJ2-7	-	11	CSALLAYEQYF	TGCAGTGCCCTACTAGCCTACGAGCAGTACTTC
TRBD1	TRBV14	TRBJ1-1	-	14	CASSRDRGITEAFF	TGTGCCAGCAGCCGAGACAGGGGGATCACTGAAGCTTTCTTT
-	TRBV29-1	TRBJ2-7	-	13	CSVSASVGYEQYF	TGCAGCGTTTCGGCTAGCGTCGGCTACGAGCAGTACTTC
-	TRBV9	TRBJ2-1	-	13	CASSVGENNEQFF	TGTGCCAGCAGCGTCGGTGAAAACAATGAGCAGTTCTTC
-	TRBV5-4	TRBJ2-7	-	13	CASSTRVGDEQYF	TGTGCCAGCAGCACCAGGGTAGGGGACGAGCAGTACTTC
TRBD1	TRBV7-2	TRBJ2-7	-	15	CASSATGEQSYEQYF	TGTGCCAGCAGCGCCACAGGGGAACAGTCCTACGAGCAGTACTTC
TRBD1	TRBV7-2	TRBJ1-5	-	14	CASSLATGAQPQHF	TGTGCCAGCAGCTTAGCGACAGGGGCTCAGCCCCAGCATTTT
-	TRBV28	TRBJ1-5	-	14	CASSQSFGNQPQHF	TGTGCCAGCAGTCAGTCATTTGGCAATCAGCCCCAGCATTTT
-	TRBV2	TRBJ1-2	once	14	CASTTGSFNYGYTF	TGTGCCAGCACCACCGGGTCTTTTAACTATGGCTACACCTTC
-	TRBV5-1	TRBJ1-2	-	14	CASSRGAGAGGYTF	TGCGCCAGCAGCAGGGGGGCGGGGGCCGGTGGCTACACCTTC
-	TRBV4-2	TRBJ2-2	-	17	CASSQSARRVDIGELFF	TGTGCCAGCAGCCAGAGTGCTCGGCGGGTTGACATCGGGGAGCTGTTTTTT
-	TRBV27	TRBJ1-1	-	15	CASSPTTEPITEAFF	TGTGCCAGCAGCCCTACGACTGAACCAATCACTGAAGCTTTCTTT
-	TRBV4-1	TRBJ1-1	-	14	CASSQRDPNTEAFF	TGCGCCAGCAGCCAACGGGATCCGAACACTGAAGCTTTCTTT
TRBD1	TRBV5-1	TRBJ2-1	-	12	CASSLDYRGWLF	TGCGCCAGCAGCTTGGACTACAGGGGGTGGCTCTTC
-	TRBV7-8	TRBJ1-5	-	14	CASSLDVGVQPQHF	TGTGCCAGCAGCTTAGATGTAGGGGTTCAGCCCCAGCATTTT